The clone carrying this T cell receptor (beta chain) was picked up a small number of times. Stated time point: pre-sensitization, week 0. Treatment in this sample: therapeutic diphenylcyclopropenone sensitization with weekly scalp DPC. At every patch-test visit, blood was drawn before the patch test was applied. Germline values: CDR1 MGHDK, CDR2 SYGVNS. Trimming cost V 6 bases and J 0 bases; bases outside gene matches: 11. The length of the CDR3 is 17 residues. This specimen belongs to a study of human T cells and chemical hapten exposure. About the research overall: The study enrolled mostly female patients with alopecia areata, totalis or universalis.

TCRdb called the RACE reads again in MiXCR, with one record for every CDR3 protein. The top ten clones hold about 4% of a sample with around 57,000 distinct CDR3 sequences, about 11% of them seen once. Sequencing used whole blood, obtained in connection with sensitization to the hapten diphenylcyclopropenone (DPC). The chain combines TRBV25-1 with TRBJ2-3, with TRBD2 matching 8 bases. This TCR was sampled from a woman aged 40 to 50 with alopecia areata. Some clones in this sample may be carry-over from other donors' samples. The CDR3 loop is CASSRRGGIASTDTQYF. CDR3 DNA sequence: TGTGCCAGCAGCCGCCGGGGGGGTATCGCTAGCACAGATACGCAGTATTTT.